This T cell receptor (beta chain) was captured by sequencing in a study of long-term antiretroviral therapy in people with HIV. On the study more broadly: About a decade before 2015, the earliest samples were taken when ART was typically delayed. General observations from the study: Versus controls, repertoires in people with HIV had narrower CDR3 length ranges.

A v3.0 immunoSEQ assay was performed at survey level. Sequencing had a target that covered 40,000-50,000 T-cell genomes per sample. Produced via immunoSEQ multiplex PCR; TCRdb's table is partial and in-frame only. This sample has about 30,000 clones, with about 95% found just once. There were about 0.95-11 million cryopreserved PBMC in the samples before DNA extraction. About this clone itself: Its matching antigen is unknown.

This sequence was found in a man in his forties or fifties with HIV. The specimen comprised unsorted PBMCs, sampled 5.3 years after starting antiretroviral therapy.

The CDR3 DNA reads as TGTGCCAGCAGCTACCTTAAGACAGGTTCAGATACGCAGTATTTT. This codes for CASSYLKTGSDTQYF. This chain links TRBV7-6 with TRBJ2-3, with TRBD1 as a possible D gene (6 bases). This CDR3 has 15 residues. Germline V gene sequence: CDR1 SGHVS, CDR2 FNYEAQ. The V end was cut by 4 bases, the J end by 4 bases, with 15 bases between.